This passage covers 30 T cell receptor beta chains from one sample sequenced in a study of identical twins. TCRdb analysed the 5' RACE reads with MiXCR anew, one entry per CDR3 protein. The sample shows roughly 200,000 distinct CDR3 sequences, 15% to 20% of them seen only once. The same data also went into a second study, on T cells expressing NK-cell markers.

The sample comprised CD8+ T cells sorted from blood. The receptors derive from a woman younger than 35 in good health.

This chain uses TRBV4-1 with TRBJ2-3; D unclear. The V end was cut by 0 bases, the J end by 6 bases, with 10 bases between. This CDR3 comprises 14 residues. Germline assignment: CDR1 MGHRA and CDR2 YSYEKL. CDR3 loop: CASSQDSIGDTQYF. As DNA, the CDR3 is TGCGCCAGCAGCCAAGACTCCATCGGGGATACGCAGTATTTT.

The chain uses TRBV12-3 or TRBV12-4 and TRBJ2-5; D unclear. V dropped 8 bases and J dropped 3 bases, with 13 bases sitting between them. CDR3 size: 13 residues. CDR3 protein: CASLLTNEETQYF. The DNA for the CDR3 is TGTGCCAGCCTCTTAACTAACGAAGAGACCCAGTACTTC.

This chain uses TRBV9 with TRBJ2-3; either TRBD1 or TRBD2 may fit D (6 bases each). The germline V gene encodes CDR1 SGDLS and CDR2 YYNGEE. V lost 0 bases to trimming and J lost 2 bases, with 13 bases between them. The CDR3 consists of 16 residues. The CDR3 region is CASSVEGEVVTDTQYF. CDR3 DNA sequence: TGTGCCAGCAGCGTAGAGGGGGAGGTGGTCACAGATACGCAGTATTTT.

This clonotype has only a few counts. CDR3 nucleotides: TGTGCCAGCAGCGTAGTTTCGGGAACGAATGAGCAGTTCTTC. Its translation is CASSVVSGTNEQFF. The V call is TRBV9, the J call TRBJ2-1; possibly TRBD2 for D (5 bases). The V end was cut by 0 bases, the J end by 7 bases, with 11 bases between. This CDR3 has 14 amino acids. Germline V gene sequence: CDR1 SGDLS, CDR2 YYNGEE.

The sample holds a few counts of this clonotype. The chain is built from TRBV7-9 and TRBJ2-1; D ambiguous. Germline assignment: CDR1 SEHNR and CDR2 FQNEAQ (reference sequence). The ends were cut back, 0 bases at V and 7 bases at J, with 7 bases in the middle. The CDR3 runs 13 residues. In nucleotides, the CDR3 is TGTGCCAGCAGCTTAGCGGCTCAGAATGAGCAGTTCTTC. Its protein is CASSLAAQNEQFF.

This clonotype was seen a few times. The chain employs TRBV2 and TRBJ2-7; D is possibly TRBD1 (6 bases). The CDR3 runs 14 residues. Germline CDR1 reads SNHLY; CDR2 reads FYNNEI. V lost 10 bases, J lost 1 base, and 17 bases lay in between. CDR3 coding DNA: TGTGCCACCGGACAGCTCGTCCGATCCTACGAGCAGTACTTC. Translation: CATGQLVRSYEQYF.

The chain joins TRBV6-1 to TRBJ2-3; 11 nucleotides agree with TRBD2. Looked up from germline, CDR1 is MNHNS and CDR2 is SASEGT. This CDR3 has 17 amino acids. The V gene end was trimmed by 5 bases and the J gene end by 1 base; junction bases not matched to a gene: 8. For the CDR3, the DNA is TGTGCCAGCAGTCCTCGGGGACTAGCGGTTCGCACAGATACGCAGTATTTT. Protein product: CASSPRGLAVRTDTQYF.

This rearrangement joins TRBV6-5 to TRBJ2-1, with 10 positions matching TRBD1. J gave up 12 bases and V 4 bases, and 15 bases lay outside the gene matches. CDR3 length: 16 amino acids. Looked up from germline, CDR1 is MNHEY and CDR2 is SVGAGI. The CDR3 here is CASSLKRPGQGSAQFF. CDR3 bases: TGTGCCAGCAGTTTGAAGAGGCCGGGACAGGGGAGCGCGCAGTTCTTC.

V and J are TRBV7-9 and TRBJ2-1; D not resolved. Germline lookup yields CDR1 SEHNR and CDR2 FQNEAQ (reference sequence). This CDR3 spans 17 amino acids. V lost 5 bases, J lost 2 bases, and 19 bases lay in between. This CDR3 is CASSRAVDSPPYNEQFF. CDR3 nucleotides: TGTGCCAGCAGCCGGGCAGTAGATTCCCCTCCCTACAATGAGCAGTTCTTC.

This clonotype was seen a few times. The CDR3 DNA reads TGTGCCAGCAGCTTAGTGGTAGCGGGGGGCACAGATACGCAGTATTTT. It codes for CASSLVVAGGTDTQYF. The chain recombines TRBV7-8 with TRBJ2-3; 9 bases agree with TRBD2. Trimming at V came to 1 base and at J to 1 base, leaving 3 bases not matched to a gene. Germline V gene sequence: CDR1 SGHVS, CDR2 FQNEAQ. The CDR3 covers 16 residues.

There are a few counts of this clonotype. CDR3: CASKEWDSLGTQYF. Here the CDR3 DNA reads TGTGCCAGTAAAGAGTGGGACAGTCTCGGGACCCAGTACTTC. V usage is TRBV19 and J usage is TRBJ2-5; 7 positions agree with TRBD1. The length of the CDR3 is 14 residues. Germline V gene data show CDR1 as LNHDA and CDR2 as SQIVND (reference sequence). V gave up 7 bases and J gave up 7 bases; unmatched junction bases: 12.

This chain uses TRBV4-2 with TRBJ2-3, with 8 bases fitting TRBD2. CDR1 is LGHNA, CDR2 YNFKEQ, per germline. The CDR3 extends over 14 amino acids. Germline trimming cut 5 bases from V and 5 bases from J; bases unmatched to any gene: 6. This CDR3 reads CASSASSGGDTQYF. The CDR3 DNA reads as TGTGCCAGCAGCGCCTCCAGCGGGGGAGATACGCAGTATTTT.

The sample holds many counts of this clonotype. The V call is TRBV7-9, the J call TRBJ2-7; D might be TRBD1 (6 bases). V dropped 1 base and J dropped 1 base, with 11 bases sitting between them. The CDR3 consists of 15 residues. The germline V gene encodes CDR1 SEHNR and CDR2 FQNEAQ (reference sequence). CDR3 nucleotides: TGTGCCAGCAGCTTAGGACCGACAGGATCCTACGAGCAGTACTTC. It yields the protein CASSLGPTGSYEQYF.

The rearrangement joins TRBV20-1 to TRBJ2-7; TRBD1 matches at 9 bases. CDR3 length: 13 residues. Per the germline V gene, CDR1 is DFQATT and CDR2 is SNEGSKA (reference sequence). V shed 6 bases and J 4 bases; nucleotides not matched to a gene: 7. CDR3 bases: TGCAGTGCGGCGCGGACAGGGGCGTACGAGCAGTACTTC. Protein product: CSAARTGAYEQYF.

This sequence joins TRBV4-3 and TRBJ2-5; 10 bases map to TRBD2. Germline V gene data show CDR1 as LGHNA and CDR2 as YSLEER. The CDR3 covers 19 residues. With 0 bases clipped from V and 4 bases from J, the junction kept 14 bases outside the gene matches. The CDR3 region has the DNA TGCGCCAGCAGCCAAGATTGGGGTAGACTAGCGGGCAAAAGAGAGACCCAGTACTTC. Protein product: CASSQDWGRLAGKRETQYF.

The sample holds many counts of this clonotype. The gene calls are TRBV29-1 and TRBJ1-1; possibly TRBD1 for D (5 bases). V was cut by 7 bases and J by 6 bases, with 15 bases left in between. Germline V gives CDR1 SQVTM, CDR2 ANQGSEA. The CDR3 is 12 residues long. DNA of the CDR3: TGCAGCGCCCGCCCCGGGACCGCTGAAGCTTTCTTT. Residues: CSARPGTAEAFF.

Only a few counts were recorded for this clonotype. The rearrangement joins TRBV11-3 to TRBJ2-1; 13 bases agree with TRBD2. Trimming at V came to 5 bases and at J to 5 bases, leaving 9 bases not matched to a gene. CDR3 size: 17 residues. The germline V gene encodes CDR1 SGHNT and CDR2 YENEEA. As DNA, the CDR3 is TGTGCCAGCAGCCCGAGATCCGGGACTAGCGGGGACAATGAGCAGTTCTTC. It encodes CASSPRSGTSGDNEQFF.

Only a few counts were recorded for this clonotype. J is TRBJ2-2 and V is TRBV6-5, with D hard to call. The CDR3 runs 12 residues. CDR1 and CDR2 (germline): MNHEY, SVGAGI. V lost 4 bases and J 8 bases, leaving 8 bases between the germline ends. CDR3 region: CASSSRPGELFF. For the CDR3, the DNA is TGTGCCAGCAGTTCCCGACCAGGGGAGCTGTTTTTT.

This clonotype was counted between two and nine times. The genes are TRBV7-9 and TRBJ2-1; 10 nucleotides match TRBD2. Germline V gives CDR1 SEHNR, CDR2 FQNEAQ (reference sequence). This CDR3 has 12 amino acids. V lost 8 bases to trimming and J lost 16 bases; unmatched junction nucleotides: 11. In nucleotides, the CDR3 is TGTGCCAGCGTAATCGGACTAGCGGAACTCTTCTTC. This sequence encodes CASVIGLAELFF. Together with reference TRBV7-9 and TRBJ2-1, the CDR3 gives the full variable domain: DTGVSQNPRHKITKRGQNVTFRCDPISEHNRLYWYRQTLGQGPEFLTYFQNEAQLEKSRLLSDRFSAERPKGSFSTLEIQRTEQGDSAMYLCASVIGLAELFFGPGTRLTVL.

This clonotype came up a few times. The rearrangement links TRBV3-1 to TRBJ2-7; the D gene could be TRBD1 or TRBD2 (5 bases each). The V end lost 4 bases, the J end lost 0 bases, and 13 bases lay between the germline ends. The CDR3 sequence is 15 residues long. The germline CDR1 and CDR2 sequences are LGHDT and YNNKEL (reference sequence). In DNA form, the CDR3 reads TGTGCCAGCAGCCCCGGGACGGCGAGCTCCTACGAGCAGTACTTC. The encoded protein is CASSPGTASSYEQYF.

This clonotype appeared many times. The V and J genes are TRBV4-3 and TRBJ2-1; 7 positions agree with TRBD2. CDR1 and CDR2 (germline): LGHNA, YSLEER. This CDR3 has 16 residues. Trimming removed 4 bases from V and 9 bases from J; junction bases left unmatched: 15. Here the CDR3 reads CASSPGEGGSLAEQFF. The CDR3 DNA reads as TGCGCCAGCAGCCCGGGGGAAGGCGGGAGTTTGGCTGAGCAGTTCTTC.

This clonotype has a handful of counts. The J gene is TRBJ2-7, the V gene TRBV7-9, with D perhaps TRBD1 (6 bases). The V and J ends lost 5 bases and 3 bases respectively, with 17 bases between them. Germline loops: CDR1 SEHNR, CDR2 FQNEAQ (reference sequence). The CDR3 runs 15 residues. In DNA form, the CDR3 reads TGTGCCAGCAGCCCCCCGACCCAGGGGCGCTACGAGCAGTACTTC. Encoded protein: CASSPPTQGRYEQYF.

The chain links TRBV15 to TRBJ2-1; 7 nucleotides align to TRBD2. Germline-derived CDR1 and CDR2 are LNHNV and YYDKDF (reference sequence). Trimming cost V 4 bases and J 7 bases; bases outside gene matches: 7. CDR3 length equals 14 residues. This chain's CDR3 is CATSTRDYQNEQFF. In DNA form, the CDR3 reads TGTGCCACCAGCACCCGGGACTACCAAAATGAGCAGTTCTTC.

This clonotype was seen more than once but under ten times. The CDR3 loop reads CASSVIARSLANYGYTF. The CDR3 nucleotides read TGTGCCAGCAGTGTGATCGCCAGGAGTCTCGCCAACTATGGCTACACCTTC. This chain uses TRBV28 with TRBJ1-2, with D uncertain. This CDR3 spans 17 amino acids. Trimming left V 5 bases short and J 2 bases short, with 21 bases between. Germline loops: CDR1 MDHEN, CDR2 SYDVKM.

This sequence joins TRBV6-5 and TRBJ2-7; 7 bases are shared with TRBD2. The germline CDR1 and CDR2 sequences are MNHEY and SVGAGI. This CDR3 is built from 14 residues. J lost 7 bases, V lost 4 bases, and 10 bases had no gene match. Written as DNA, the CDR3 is TGTGCCAGCAGTTCCCCCGGGGAGGGGCAGGAGCAGTACTTC. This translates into CASSSPGEGQEQYF.

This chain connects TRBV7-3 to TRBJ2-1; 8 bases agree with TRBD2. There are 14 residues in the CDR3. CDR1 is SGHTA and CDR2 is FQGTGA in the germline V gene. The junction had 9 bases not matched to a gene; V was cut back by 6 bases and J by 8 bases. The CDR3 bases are TGTGCCAGCAGACTCTCGGGAGGGTGGGATGAGCAGTTCTTC. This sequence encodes CASRLSGGWDEQFF.

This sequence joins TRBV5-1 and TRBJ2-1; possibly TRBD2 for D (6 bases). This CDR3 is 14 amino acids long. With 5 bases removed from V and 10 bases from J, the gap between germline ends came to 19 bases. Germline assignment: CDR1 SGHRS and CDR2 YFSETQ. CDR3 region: CASSLSWTTQEQFF. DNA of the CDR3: TGCGCCAGCAGTCTTAGCTGGACTACTCAAGAGCAGTTCTTC.

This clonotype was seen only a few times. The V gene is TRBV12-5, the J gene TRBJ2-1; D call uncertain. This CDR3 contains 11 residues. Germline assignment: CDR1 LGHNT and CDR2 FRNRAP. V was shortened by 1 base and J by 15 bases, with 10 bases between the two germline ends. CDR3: CASGLGSFSFF. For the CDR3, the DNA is TGTGCTAGTGGTTTGGGCTCCTTCTCGTTCTTC.

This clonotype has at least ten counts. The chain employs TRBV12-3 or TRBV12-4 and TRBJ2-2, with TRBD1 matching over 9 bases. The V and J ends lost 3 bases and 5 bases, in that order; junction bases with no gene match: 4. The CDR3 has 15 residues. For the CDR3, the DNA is TGTGCCAGCAGTTTCCCGACAGGGGGGACCGGGGAGCTGTTTTTT. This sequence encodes CASSFPTGGTGELFF.

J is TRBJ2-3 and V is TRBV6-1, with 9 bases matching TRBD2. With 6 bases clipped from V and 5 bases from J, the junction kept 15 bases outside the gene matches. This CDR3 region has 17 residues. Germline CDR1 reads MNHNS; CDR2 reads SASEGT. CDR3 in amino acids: CASRTDRSGLARDTQYF. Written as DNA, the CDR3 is TGTGCCAGCAGAACCGACAGGAGTGGACTAGCGAGAGATACGCAGTATTTT.